The 30 T cell receptor beta chains below come from one sample, sequenced in a study of T cell responses to AZD1222 COVID-19 vaccine. Libraries were prepared by immunoSEQ multiplex PCR; TCRdb keeps only in-frame clonotypes and omits some of them. Seen here are around 160,000 clones, around nine tenths observed once, and the top ten hold 5.5%. The source was peripheral blood, collected on day 0 of AZD1222 vaccination. The receptors here all came from an adult in good health.

The CDR3 reads CATSDGGQGPYYGYTF. CDR3 coding DNA: TGTGCCACCAGTGATGGCGGACAGGGCCCTTACTATGGCTACACCTTC. V is TRBV24-1 and J is TRBJ1-2; 8 bases map to TRBD1. There are 16 residues in the CDR3. The ends lost 3 bases at V and 3 bases at J; junction bases unmatched: 8. CDR1 is KGHDR and CDR2 is SFDVKD in the germline V gene.

The chain uses TRBV9 and TRBJ1-1; D is ambiguous. Trimming left V 3 bases short and J 0 bases short, with 12 bases between. This CDR3 is built from 15 residues. Germline CDR1 SGDLS, CDR2 YYNGEE. CDR3 sequence (DNA): TGTGCCAGCAGCGCCTTACTTGAGATGAACACTGAAGCTTTCTTT. Its protein is CASSALLEMNTEAFF.

The chain recombines TRBV15 with TRBJ1-2; D unresolved. The V end was cut by 1 base, the J end by 7 bases, with 19 bases between. Germline V gene data show CDR1 as LNHNV and CDR2 as YYDKDF (reference sequence). CDR3 length: 16 residues. CDR3 protein: CATSRGQELMSGGYTF. CDR3 sequence (DNA): TGTGCCACCAGCAGAGGGCAGGAGTTGATGAGTGGTGGCTACACCTTC. The full variable domain, in which reference TRBV15 and TRBJ1-2 provide the parts outside the CDR3, is DAMVIQNPRYQVTQFGKPVTLSCSQTLNHNVMYWYQQKSSQAPKLLFHYYDKDFNNEADTPDNFQSRRPNTSFCFLDIRSPGLGDTAMYLCATSRGQELMSGGYTFGSGTRLTVV.

The rearrangement links TRBV9 to TRBJ1-6; D is ambiguous. Germline V gives CDR1 SGDLS, CDR2 YYNGEE. The CDR3 extends over 14 amino acids. Between the trimmed V and J ends, which lost 4 bases and 6 bases, there was a span of 11 bases. DNA for the CDR3: TGTGCCAGCAGCCCCCACGGGTCTAATTCACCCCTCCACTTT. Its protein product is CASSPHGSNSPLHF.

The V call is TRBV30, the J call TRBJ1-3, with 8 bases fitting TRBD1. Trimming removed 5 bases from V and 4 bases from J; junction bases left unmatched: 1. Germline CDR1 is GTSNPN and CDR2 is SVGIG (reference sequence). The CDR3 extends over 12 amino acids. The CDR3 here is CAWGQGGNTIYF. DNA of the CDR3: TGTGCCTGGGGACAGGGAGGAAACACCATATATTTT.

This clone was seen only a few times. V and J are TRBV6-5 and TRBJ1-6; tentatively, D is TRBD1 (5 bases). Trimming removed 8 bases from V and 7 bases from J, with 12 bases in between. Germline values: CDR1 MNHEY, CDR2 SVGAGI. The CDR3 length is 13 residues. The CDR3 DNA is TGTGCCAGCGTCGGGGGTTCCAATTCACCCCTCCACTTT. This gives the protein CASVGGSNSPLHF.

The chain joins TRBV21-1 to TRBJ2-7; the table calls TRBD2, which could not be checked here. TRBV21-1 is reported as a pseudogene. There are 18 residues in the CDR3. The CDR3: CASSKRSSGGSGVYEQYF. CDR3 sequence (DNA): TGTGCCAGCAGCAAAAGGAGTAGCGGGGGGTCCGGGGTTTACGAGCAGTACTTC.

The chain joins TRBV28 to TRBJ2-3; TRBD1 or TRBD2 may be the D gene (6 bases each). Germline values: CDR1 MDHEN, CDR2 SYDVKM. This CDR3 is built from 15 residues. The V end was cut by 3 bases, the J end by 2 bases, with 12 bases between. CDR3 residues: CASSFRGLFTDTQYF. CDR3 bases: TGTGCCAGCAGTTTCAGGGGACTGTTCACAGATACGCAGTATTTT.

The chain employs TRBV5-6 and TRBJ1-1; 8 bases map to TRBD1. This CDR3 is 17 amino acids long. V lost 3 bases and J lost 1; bases outside the gene matches: 11. CDR1 is SGHDT, CDR2 YYEEEE, per germline. This CDR3 is CASSSGTGTGWNTEAFF. CDR3 DNA: TGTGCCAGCAGCTCCGGGACAGGAACGGGTTGGAACACTGAAGCTTTCTTT. The entire variable domain, with the rest obtained from reference TRBV5-6 and TRBJ1-1, is as follows: DAGVTQSPTHLIKTRGQQVTLRCSPKSGHDTVSWYQQALGQGPQFIFQYYEEEERQRGNFPDRFSGHQFPNYSSELNVNALLLGDSALYLCASSSGTGTGWNTEAFFGQGTRLTVV.

The chain couples TRBV19 to TRBJ1-5; D not resolved. Germline V gene sequence: CDR1 LNHDA, CDR2 SQIVND (reference sequence). V was pared by 4 bases and J by 2 bases, with 9 bases between. The CDR3 is 14 residues long. CDR3 in DNA: TGTGCCAGTAGTACTACTTGGGGCAATCAGCCCCAGCATTTT. It encodes CASSTTWGNQPQHF.

The chain links TRBV27 to TRBJ2-2; 11 bases align to TRBD2. Germline CDR1 is MNHEY and CDR2 is SMNVEV (reference sequence). The trim removed 5 bases at V and 4 bases at J, leaving 3 bases unmatched. This CDR3 spans 15 amino acids. Written as DNA, the CDR3 is TGTGCCAGCAGTCCTGGGACTAGCGGCACCGGGGAGCTGTTTTTT. This gives the protein CASSPGTSGTGELFF.

The gene calls are TRBV6-5 and TRBJ1-2; D remains unclear. Trimming removed 0 bases from V and 3 bases from J, with 5 bases in between. This CDR3 region has 13 residues. In germline, CDR1 is MNHEY, CDR2 SVGAGI. The CDR3 nucleotides are TGTGCCAGCAGTTACTCTAGTTACTATGGCTACACCTTC. Translated, it gives CASSYSSYYGYTF.

This clone was detected once. The chain is built from TRBV10-3 and TRBJ1-2; D is uncertain. With 6 bases removed from V and 4 bases from J, the gap between germline ends came to 15 bases. The germline CDR1 and CDR2 sequences are ENHRY and SYGVKD. The CDR3 consists of 14 residues. The CDR3 nucleotides read TGTGCCATCAGCGAGGGCCCGCAGTCCTATGGCTACACCTTC. Protein sequence: CAISEGPQSYGYTF.

The rearrangement joins TRBV27 to TRBJ1-5; D is undetermined. The CDR3 consists of 14 residues. CDR1 is MNHEY and CDR2 is SMNVEV in the germline V gene (reference sequence). V was cut by 3 bases and J by 3 bases, with 9 bases left in between. DNA of the CDR3: TGTGCCAGCAGTTTGAACAGTTACAATCAGCCCCAGCATTTT. Its translation is CASSLNSYNQPQHF.

The chain has TRBV6-5 and TRBJ2-6, with no clear D. Germline V gives CDR1 MNHEY, CDR2 SVGAGI. V lost 8 bases and J lost 1, with 12 bases in between. CDR3 length: 15 amino acids. CDR3 region: CASRPVLSGANVLTF. The DNA for the CDR3 is TGTGCCAGCCGTCCAGTCTTGTCTGGGGCCAACGTCCTGACTTTC.

This clone was recorded once. The rearrangement uses TRBV2 and TRBJ2-1, with 7 bases aligning to TRBD1. After removal of 2 bases from V and 3 bases from J, the junction contained 10 bases not matched to a gene. Germline lookup yields CDR1 SNHLY and CDR2 FYNNEI. This CDR3 region has 17 residues. The CDR3 nucleotides read TGTGCCAGCAGTGAATTGAGGGACAGTTACATCTACAATGAGCAGTTCTTC. Protein product: CASSELRDSYIYNEQFF.

This clone was picked up one time. The chain has TRBV7-9 and TRBJ2-1; possibly TRBD2 for D (6 bases). This CDR3 has 17 amino acids. V dropped 0 bases and J dropped 9 bases, with 21 bases sitting between them. Germline V CDR1 and CDR2: SEHNR, FQNEAQ (reference sequence). The CDR3 is CASSLANGGRVSGEQFF. CDR3 DNA: TGTGCCAGCAGCTTAGCTAACGGGGGTCGAGTATCAGGTGAGCAGTTCTTC.

The genes are TRBV7-3 and TRBJ2-7; D is perhaps TRBD1 (6 bases). This CDR3 spans 13 amino acids. CDR1 and CDR2 (germline): SGHTA, FQGTGA. Between the trimmed V and J ends, which lost 0 bases and 6 bases, there was a span of 9 bases. In DNA form, the CDR3 reads TGTGCCAGCAGCTTAACGGGGGCTGGCGAGCAGTACTTC. Protein: CASSLTGAGEQYF. The variable domain in full, with the rest retrieved from reference TRBV7-3 and TRBJ2-7, is GAGVSQTPSNKVTEKGKYVELRCDPISGHTALYWYRQSLGQGPEFLIYFQGTGAADDSGLPNDRFFAVRPEGSVSTLKIQRTERGDSAVYLCASSLTGAGEQYFGPGTRLTVT.

The chain is built from TRBV4-3 and TRBJ2-1; the match to TRBD2 covers 7 bases. This CDR3 has 18 residues. J gave up 1 base and V 0 bases, and 9 bases lay outside the gene matches. Germline values: CDR1 LGHNA, CDR2 YSLEER. Here the CDR3 reads CASSQDVTGLGSYNEQFF. In DNA, the CDR3 is TGCGCCAGCAGCCAAGATGTCACCGGACTAGGTTCCTACAATGAGCAGTTCTTC.

The J gene is TRBJ2-6, the V gene TRBV25-1, with unresolved D. Trimming stripped 4 bases from V and 0 bases from J, with 13 bases between. The germline V gene encodes CDR1 MGHDK and CDR2 SYGVNS. This CDR3 is built from 17 residues. The CDR3 DNA reads as TGTGCCAGCAGTGGTCCGACCCGTAGCTCTGGGGCCAACGTCCTGACTTTC. The encoded protein is CASSGPTRSSGANVLTF.

The chain joins TRBV27 to TRBJ1-5; TRBD1 agrees at 9 bases. This CDR3 is built from 15 residues. In germline, CDR1 is MNHEY, CDR2 SMNVEV (reference sequence). J was trimmed by 3 bases and V by 6 bases; bases with no gene match: 6. CDR3 loop: CASRPQGAYNQPQHF. The CDR3 DNA reads as TGTGCCAGCAGGCCACAGGGGGCCTACAATCAGCCCCAGCATTTT.

Comment on this clone: Other nucleotide sequences from this sample produce the same CDR3. The J gene is TRBJ1-3, the V gene TRBV28; D is possibly TRBD1 (6 bases). The CDR3 consists of 15 residues. Germline-derived CDR1 and CDR2 are MDHEN and SYDVKM. Trimming pared 3 bases from V and 0 bases from J, leaving 9 bases between. The CDR3, as DNA: TGTGCCAGCAGTTTGGGACACCTCTCTGGAAACACCATATATTTT. Residues: CASSLGHLSGNTIYF.

The chain joins TRBV3-1 (or the pseudogene TRBV3-2) to TRBJ2-1, with no clear D. Germline V lookup: CDR1 LGHDT, CDR2 YNNKEL (reference sequence). This CDR3 has 15 amino acids. The V end was cut by 0 bases, the J end by 5 bases, with 11 bases between. In nucleotides, the CDR3 is TGTGCCAGCAGCCAAGATATGGTCGAACACAATGAGCAGTTCTTC. Protein sequence: CASSQDMVEHNEQFF.

This sequence joins TRBV4-3 and TRBJ1-1, with D uncertain. V was pared by 0 bases and J by 0 bases, with 8 bases between. This CDR3 is 15 amino acids long. Per the germline V gene, CDR1 is LGHNA and CDR2 is YSLEER. DNA of the CDR3: TGCGCCAGCAGCCAAGATAGTGGGGTGAACACTGAAGCTTTCTTT. This codes for CASSQDSGVNTEAFF.

The chain couples TRBV29-1 to TRBJ2-5, with 7 bases aligning to TRBD1. The CDR3 loop spans 13 amino acids. Germline trimming cut 7 bases from V and 1 base from J; bases unmatched to any gene: 6. Germline V CDR1 and CDR2: SQVTM, ANQGSEA. CDR3 residues: CSARTGLQETQYF. CDR3 DNA sequence: TGCAGCGCCAGGACAGGACTCCAAGAGACCCAGTACTTC.

CDR3 sequence: CASSPLGTGGEKLFF. CDR3 in DNA: TGTGCCAGCTCACCACTCGGGACAGGGGGTGAAAAACTGTTTTTT. This sequence joins TRBV18 and TRBJ1-4, with 11 bases matching TRBD1. In germline, CDR1 is KGHSH, CDR2 LQKENI. The CDR3 runs to 15 residues. The trim removed 1 base at V and 7 bases at J, leaving 2 bases unmatched.

The genes are TRBV19 and TRBJ1-2; D call uncertain. V was clipped by 2 bases and J by 2 bases, with 12 bases between them. CDR1 and CDR2 from the germline V gene are LNHDA and SQIVND (reference sequence). The CDR3 is made up of 15 amino acids. CDR3 sequence: CASSIKSEANYGYTF. DNA for the CDR3: TGTGCCAGTAGTATAAAATCAGAGGCGAACTATGGCTACACCTTC.

This sequence joins TRBV30 and TRBJ2-5, with 10 bases that match TRBD1. V lost 5 bases and J lost 2; bases outside the gene matches: 8. Germline V gene sequence: CDR1 GTSNPN, CDR2 SVGIG (reference sequence). The CDR3 contains 15 residues. CDR3: CAWGPRTGGQETQYF. CDR3 DNA sequence: TGTGCCTGGGGGCCACGGACAGGGGGGCAAGAGACCCAGTACTTC.

The chain has TRBV24-1 and TRBJ2-4, with a possible D match to TRBD1 (5 bases). The germline V gene encodes CDR1 KGHDR and CDR2 SFDVKD. The V and J ends lost 9 bases and 2 bases respectively, with 10 bases between them. The CDR3 length is 13 residues. In nucleotides, the CDR3 is TGTGCCACCCAAGACAGATCCAAAAACATTCAGTACTTC. It encodes CATQDRSKNIQYF.

V usage is TRBV28 and J usage is TRBJ1-1; no reliable D call. Germline V gives CDR1 MDHEN, CDR2 SYDVKM. V lost 3 bases to trimming and J lost 6 bases, with 14 bases between them. CDR3 size: 14 residues. The CDR3 DNA sequence: TGTGCCAGCAGTTTCCCCCACAGTCCAGCTGAAGCTTTCTTT. This translates into CASSFPHSPAEAFF. The complete variable domain, with remaining parts taken from reference TRBV28 and TRBJ1-1, reads DVKVTQSSRYLVKRTGEKVFLECVQDMDHENMFWYRQDPGLGLRLIYFSYDVKMKEKGDIPEGYSVSREKKERFSLILESASTNQTSMYLCASSFPHSPAEAFFGQGTRLTVV.